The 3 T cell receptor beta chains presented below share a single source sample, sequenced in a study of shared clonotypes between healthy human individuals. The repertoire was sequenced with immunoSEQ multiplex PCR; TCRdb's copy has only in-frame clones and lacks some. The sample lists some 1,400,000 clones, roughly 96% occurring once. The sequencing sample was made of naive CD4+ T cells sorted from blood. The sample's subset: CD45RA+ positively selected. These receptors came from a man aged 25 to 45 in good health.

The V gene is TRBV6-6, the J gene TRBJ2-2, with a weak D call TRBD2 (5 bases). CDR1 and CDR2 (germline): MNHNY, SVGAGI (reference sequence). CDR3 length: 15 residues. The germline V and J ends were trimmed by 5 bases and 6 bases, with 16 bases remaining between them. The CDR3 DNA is TGTGCCAGCAGTAAAACGGGGTTGTTGCCCGGGGAGCTGTTTTTT. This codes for CASSKTGLLPGELFF.

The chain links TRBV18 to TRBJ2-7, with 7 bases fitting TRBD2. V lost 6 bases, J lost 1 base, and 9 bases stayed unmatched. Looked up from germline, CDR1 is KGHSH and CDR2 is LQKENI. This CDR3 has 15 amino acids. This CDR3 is CASSPLDGGSYEQYF. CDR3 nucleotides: TGTGCCAGCTCGCCCTTGGACGGGGGGTCCTACGAGCAGTACTTC.

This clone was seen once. CDR3 sequence reads: CASSVTTGTGLGEQYF. The CDR3 DNA is TGTGCCAGCAGCGTAACGACCGGGACAGGGCTGGGCGAGCAGTACTTC. The J gene is TRBJ2-7, the V gene TRBV9, with 9 bases fitting TRBD1. The CDR3 has 16 residues. Germline CDR1 is SGDLS and CDR2 is YYNGEE. Trimming removed 1 base from V and 6 bases from J; junction bases left unmatched: 11. Full variable domain (outside the CDR3, taken from reference TRBV9 and TRBJ2-7): DSGVTQTPKHLITATGQRVTLRCSPRSGDLSVYWYQQSLDQGLQFLIQYYNGEERAKGNILERFSAQQFPDLHSELNLSSLELGDSALYFCASSVTTGTGLGEQYFGPGTRLTVT.